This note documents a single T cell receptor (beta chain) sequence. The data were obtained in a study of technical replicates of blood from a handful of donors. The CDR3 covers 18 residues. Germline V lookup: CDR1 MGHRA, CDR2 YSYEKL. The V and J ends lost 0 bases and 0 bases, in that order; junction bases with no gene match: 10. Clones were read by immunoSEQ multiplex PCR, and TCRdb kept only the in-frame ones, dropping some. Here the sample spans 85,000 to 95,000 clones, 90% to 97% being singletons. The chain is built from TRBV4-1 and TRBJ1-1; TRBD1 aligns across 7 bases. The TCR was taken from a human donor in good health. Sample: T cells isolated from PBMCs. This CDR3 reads CASSQDDETGTMNTEAFF. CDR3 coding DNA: TGCGCCAGCAGCCAAGATGACGAGACAGGGACGATGAACACTGAAGCTTTCTTT.